This T cell receptor beta chain was recovered during a study of cytomegalovirus exposure and HLA in healthy donors (dated by TCRdb to about 2017). At the level of the whole study: According to an earlier analysis of 587 of the donors, about 179 million T cells yielded over 90 million unique TCR beta sequences and about 300 Gb of sequence data. Alongside the repertoire data, information on donor age, sex, ethnicity and CMV serostatus was compiled. Every discovery cohort repertoire had been produced on one sequencing platform. About five DR-DQ haplotypes were handled as single units for association and clustering because linkage in the cohort was strong. The study combined high-throughput TCR immunosequencing, statistical association of individual TCRs with disease status, and machine learning to predict cytomegalovirus infection status. The study was designed to test whether signatures of past pathogen exposure could be identified by cataloging public T cell receptors. Rather than drawing on any new phenotypic data, the later analysis identified candidate immune exposures from TCR beta sequences and the way those sequences occurred across donors. Among over 350 genotyped donors of the cohort, an average of around 240,000 unique TCR beta nucleotide sequences were sequenced per donor, 15% to 20% of them non-productive. A later analysis re-analyzed previously published TCR beta repertoires from 660 or so donors and added high-resolution HLA genotyping to study TCR occurrence patterns. Typing coverage varied by locus: roughly 620-640 donors for A, B, C, DRB1 and DQB1; approximately 500 for DQA1; nearly 610 for DPA1; roughly 470 for DPB1. A separate validation cohort of about 110 different subjects was used in addition to the 666-subject first cohort. An earlier analysis of about 600 of the donors used high-throughput TCR beta sequencing to judge whether each TCR beta V gene segment behaved as functional or pseudogenic. The T cell repertoires of 666 subjects were profiled by immunosequencing and related to cytomegalovirus serostatus. Of the 398 genotyped donors, approximately 83% fell in the genetic ancestry cluster associated with self-reported Caucasian donors. An early release covering about 600 HLA-typed donors comprised about 320 gigabases of sequencing data and some 79 million unique TCR sequences. HLA typing covered class I and class II loci at four-digit resolution. A later genetic analysis took genome-wide SNP genotypes for about 55% of the 666 donors and used that subset as a discovery cohort.

The cohort comprised around 700 healthy bone marrow donors. At the time of sampling, all cohort members were nominally healthy, though unrecorded immune exposures were likely present. Of the 666 cohort members, around 300 had a positive CMV serostatus and about 360 had a negative one, while no CMV serostatus was recorded for the donor. Every donor gave a peripheral blood sample, and the peripheral blood mononuclear cells from that sample were used for TCR beta sequencing. Genomic DNA was extracted from the blood cell samples with the Qiagen DNeasy Blood Extraction Kit. Trimming at the junction amounts to 6 bases on V and 0 bases on J, and the germline ends lie 9 bases apart. The germline V gene (reference sequence) provides CDR1 LNHDA and CDR2 SQIVND. Counted from cysteine to phenylalanine, this CDR3 has 15 amino acids. Only the CDR3 region is kept as DNA, spanning 45 bases read in frame from base 1.

Of note for this clone: Its specific antigen is unknown. No per-base quality is available; no much larger clone lies one base away.

Library preparation employed the immunoSEQ multiplex PCR assay. For the multiplex PCR, a mixture combining 60 forward primers for TCR Vbeta segments and 13 reverse primers for TCR Jbeta segments was used. The CDR3 region of rearranged TCR beta genes was amplified from genomic DNA with a multiplex PCR assay. On the Illumina HiSeq System, the amplified TCR beta libraries were sequenced as 87-base-pair reads. Per the original workflow: A later analysis counted 65 million to 90 million unique TCR beta chains across the approximately 700 repertoires, and approximately 11 million of these chains were shared by at least two donors. To remove PCR and sequencing errors, raw reads were error-corrected and collapsed into unique sequences using a nearest-neighbor algorithm that merged closely related sequences. To assign V, D and J gene segments, CDR3 sequences were aligned to IMGT reference sequences. For a sequence to be retained, at least a six-nucleotide match to both a V gene segment and a J gene segment was required. A rearrangement counted as productive if the CDR3 had no stop codons and remained in frame with V and J, and every other rearrangement counted as non-productive. Following IMGT convention, CDR3 was defined as the stretch from the second conserved V-encoded cysteine to the conserved J-encoded phenylalanine. In an earlier analysis of more than 550 of the donors, sequences lacking an unambiguous match to a single V gene segment were excluded. In an earlier analysis of approximately 590 of the donors, V segments were called functional above 56.7% productive rearrangements and were called segregating when the between-donor standard deviation exceeded 5%. A statistical classification framework was developed to diagnose cytomegalovirus status using the catalog of TCR beta chain sequences. A later analysis assigned V and J genes by comparing TCR nucleotide sequences with IMGT/GENE-DB human TR gene sequences. A later analysis assigned CDR3 sequences and most-parsimonious VDJ recombination scenarios with the TCRdist pipeline. A later analysis defined each TCR beta chain by its CDR3 amino acid sequence plus V-gene family, and excluded reads lacking a unique V-gene family. To address suspected cross-contamination and a sequencing artifact, a later analysis removed roughly 640 highly shared, low-generation-probability nucleotide sequences. In a later analysis, a clonal expansion index was calculated for each public chain from normalized within-repertoire ranks of inferred template counts. A later analysis computed generation probabilities with a VDJ recombination model fitted to out-of-frame rearrangements, and checked the results against IGoR. In a later analysis, hypergeometric tests were used to score TCR-TCR, TCR-HLA and TCR-CMV co-occurrence, with a repertoire-size bias correction applied to TCR pairs. False discovery rates were estimated in a later analysis by permuting HLA or CMV assignments 20 times. In a later analysis, co-occurring TCRs were grouped with DBSCAN, and TCRdist sequence similarity was added when clustering was performed within HLA-allele-positive subsets. Repertoires with fewer than 30,000 or more than 120,000 public chains were left out of co-occurrence clustering, as were five repertoires with anomalous nucleotide sharing. Here the immuneACCESS table is served through TCRdb, limited to in-frame sequences with V and J called. Missing clones are a known gap in these copies; in checked studies unresolved V genes cover under half, and the rest lacks a known reason. Clonal size and the V and J genes are those of that table, whereas D and trimming came from the DNA. The sample table shows about 150,000 clones, and 75% to 85% are seen once. Together, the top ten hold around 3.2% of the sample.

On the study overall, not on this receptor specifically: Across donors, most TCR sequences were observed very rarely, whereas some public TCRs were present in many individuals. Three of the identified cytomegalovirus-associated TCR beta chains were confirmed in vitro to be specific for cytomegalovirus antigens. At a false discovery rate of 0.05, a later analysis linked some 18,000 TCR beta sequences to specific HLA alleles. The classifier was reported to diagnose cytomegalovirus status with high specificity and sensitivity in both the original and validation cohorts. An association between a missense DCLRE1C variant and V-gene and J-gene trimming of TCR beta chains was found in a later genetic analysis and replicated in an independent cohort. Because some donors lacked HLA typing at each locus, the association tests relied only on the typed subset. A group of highly shared sequence variants was considered likely to be a technical artifact of the sequencing pipeline. The authors suggested that the approach could potentially be extended to other disease states and immunological phenotypes. The earlier analysis of around 600 of the donors excluded 15 to 20 rarely observed V segments, including chromosome 9 orphons, because counts were too low. An earlier analysis of approximately 570 of the donors showed that most TCR beta V segments appeared in productive rearrangements either about 87% or about 30% of the time, which broadly matched IMGT annotations. In a later analysis, HLA-associated TCR beta chains were found to be more clonally expanded and to have lower generation probabilities than equally common non-associated chains. Sequencing depth was assumed to be roughly uniform across donors in the presence/absence analyses, though that assumption may not hold. When HLA alleles, especially DR and DQ, strongly co-occurred, TCR associations were difficult to assign to individual alleles. This cohort had only TCR beta chains sequenced, and the lack of alpha or paired-chain data limited which features could be detected. A later analysis reported that several top co-occurrence clusters appeared linked to parvovirus B19, influenza, CMV and Epstein-Barr virus. The only immune exposure information available for the cohort was CMV serostatus. A further reported finding was that TCR beta sequences accurately predicted the HLA-A and HLA-B alleles for most subjects in the first cohort. According to a later analysis, most CMV-associated TCR beta chains appeared to be HLA-restricted, and the HLA associations seemed to be driven largely by CMV exposure. In a later genetic analysis, fewer N-insertions in productive TCRs were reported among donors in an Asian-associated ancestry cluster than the roughly 710-donor mean. Linkage disequilibrium might explain the correlated functional status among segregating V segments, but an unknown experimental factor could not be excluded. A total of 150 to 200 TCR beta chains were listed by the study as associated with cytomegalovirus. The 87-base-pair reads could not distinguish some IMGT-functional V segments, including TRBV6-2 and TRBV6-3, so those segments were excluded. In a later analysis, TCR association rates were found to vary across HLA loci, with the most associated TCRs seen for DRB1 alleles and the fewest for HLA-C alleles.

The sequenced sample was PBMCs. The source is a human donor in good health. The rearrangement combines TRBV19 with TRBJ1-6, with a tentative D gene TRBD1 over 6 matching bases. The nucleotide sequence is given as TGTGCCAGTAGGAAGGACAGCTCCTATAATTCACCCCTCCACTTT. Translation gives CASRKDSSYNSPLHF.